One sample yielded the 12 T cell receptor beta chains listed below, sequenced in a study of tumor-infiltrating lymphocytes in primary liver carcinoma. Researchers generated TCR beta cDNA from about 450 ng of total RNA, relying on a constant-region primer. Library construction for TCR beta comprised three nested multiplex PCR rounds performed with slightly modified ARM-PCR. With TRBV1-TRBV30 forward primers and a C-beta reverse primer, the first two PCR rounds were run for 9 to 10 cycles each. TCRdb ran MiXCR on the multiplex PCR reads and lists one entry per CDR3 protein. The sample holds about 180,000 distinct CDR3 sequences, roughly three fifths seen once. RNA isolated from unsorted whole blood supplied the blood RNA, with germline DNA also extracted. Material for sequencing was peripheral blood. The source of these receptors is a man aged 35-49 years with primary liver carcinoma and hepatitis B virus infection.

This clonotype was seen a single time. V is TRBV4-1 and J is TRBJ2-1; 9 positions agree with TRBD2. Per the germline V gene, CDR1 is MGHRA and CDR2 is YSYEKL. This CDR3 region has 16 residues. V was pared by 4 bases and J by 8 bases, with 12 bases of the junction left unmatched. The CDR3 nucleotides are TGCGCCAGCAGCCTGGAACGACTAGCGGCCCGGGATGAGCAGTTCTTC. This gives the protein CASSLERLAARDEQFF.

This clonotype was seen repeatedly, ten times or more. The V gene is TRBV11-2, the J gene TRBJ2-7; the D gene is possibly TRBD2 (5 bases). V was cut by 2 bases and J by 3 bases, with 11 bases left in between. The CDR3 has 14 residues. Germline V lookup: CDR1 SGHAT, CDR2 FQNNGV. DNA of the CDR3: TGTGCCAGCAGCTTACGGGCCGGGAACTACGAGCAGTACTTC. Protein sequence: CASSLRAGNYEQYF.

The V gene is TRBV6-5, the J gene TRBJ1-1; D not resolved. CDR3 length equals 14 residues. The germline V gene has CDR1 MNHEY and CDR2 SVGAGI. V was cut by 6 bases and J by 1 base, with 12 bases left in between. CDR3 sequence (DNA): TGTGCCAGCAGCTATCTCGGCCGGAACACTGAAGCTTTCTTT. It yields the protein CASSYLGRNTEAFF.

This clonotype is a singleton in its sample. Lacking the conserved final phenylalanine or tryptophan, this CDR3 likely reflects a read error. The CDR3 coding sequence is TGTGCCATCAGCTATGACAGCGGGAATTCACACCTCCACCTT. Its translation: CAISYDSGNSHLHL. The chain joins TRBV11-1 to TRBJ1-6, with TRBD1 as a possible D gene (5 bases). The germline CDR1 and CDR2 sequences are SGHAT and FQDESV (reference sequence). CDR3 length equals 14 residues.

The CDR3 loop is CSVELNTGELFF. The CDR3 DNA is TGCAGCGTTGAGCTGAACACCGGGGAGCTGTTTTTT. V usage is TRBV29-1 and J usage is TRBJ2-2; D remains unclear. The CDR3 is made up of 12 amino acids. Germline values: CDR1 SQVTM, CDR2 ANQGSEA. V lost 3 bases and J 1 base, leaving 3 bases between the germline ends.

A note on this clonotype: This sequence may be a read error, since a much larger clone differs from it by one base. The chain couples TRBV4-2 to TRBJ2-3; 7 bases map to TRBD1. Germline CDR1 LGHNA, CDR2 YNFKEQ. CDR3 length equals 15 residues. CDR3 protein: CANSQEDRSPDTQYF. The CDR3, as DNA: TGTGCCAACAGCCAAGAGGACAGGTCCCCAGATACGCAGTATTTT.

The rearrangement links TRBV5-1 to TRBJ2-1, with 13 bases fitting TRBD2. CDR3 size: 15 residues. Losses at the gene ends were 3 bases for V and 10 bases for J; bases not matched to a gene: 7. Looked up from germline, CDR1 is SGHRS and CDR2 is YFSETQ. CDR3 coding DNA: TGCGCCAGCAGCTCCACTAGCGGGAGGGGGATGGAGCAGTTCTTC. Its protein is CASSSTSGRGMEQFF.

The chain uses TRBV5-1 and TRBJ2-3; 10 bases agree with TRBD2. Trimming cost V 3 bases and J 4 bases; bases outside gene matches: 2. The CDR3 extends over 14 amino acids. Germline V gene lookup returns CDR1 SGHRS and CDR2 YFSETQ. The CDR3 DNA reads TGCGCCAGCAGCTCGGGACTAGCGTCAGATACGCAGTATTTT. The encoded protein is CASSSGLASDTQYF. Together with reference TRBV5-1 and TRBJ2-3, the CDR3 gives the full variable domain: KAGVTQTPRYLIKTRGQQVTLSCSPISGHRSVSWYQQTPGQGLQFLFEYFSETQRNKGNFPGRFSGRQFSNSRSEMNVSTLELGDSALYLCASSSGLASDTQYFGPGTRLTVL.

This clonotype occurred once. The CDR3 loop reads CAYSLDWEADTQYF. CDR3 DNA: TGTGCCTACAGCTTAGACTGGGAGGCAGATACGCAGTATTTT. This rearrangement joins TRBV11-2 to TRBJ2-3; D may be TRBD2 (6 bases). The CDR3 has 14 residues. Germline V gene lookup returns CDR1 SGHAT and CDR2 FQNNGV. The ends were cut back, 11 bases at V and 4 bases at J, with 19 bases in the middle.

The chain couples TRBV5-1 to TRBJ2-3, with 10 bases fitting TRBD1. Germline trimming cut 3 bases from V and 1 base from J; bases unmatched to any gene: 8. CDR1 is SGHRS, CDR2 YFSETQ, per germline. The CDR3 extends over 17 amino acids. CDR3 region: CASSSLTGGIGTDTQYF. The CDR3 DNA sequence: TGCGCCAGCAGCTCCCTGACAGGGGGCATTGGCACAGATACGCAGTATTTT.

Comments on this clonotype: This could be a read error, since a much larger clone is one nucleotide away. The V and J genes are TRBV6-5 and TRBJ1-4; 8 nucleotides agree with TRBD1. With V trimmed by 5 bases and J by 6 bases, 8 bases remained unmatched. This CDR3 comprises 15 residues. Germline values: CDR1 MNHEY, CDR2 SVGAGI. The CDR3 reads CASSHRTGPDEKLFF. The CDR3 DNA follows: TGTGCCAGCAGTCACAGGACAGGGCCAGATGAAAAACTGTTTTTT.

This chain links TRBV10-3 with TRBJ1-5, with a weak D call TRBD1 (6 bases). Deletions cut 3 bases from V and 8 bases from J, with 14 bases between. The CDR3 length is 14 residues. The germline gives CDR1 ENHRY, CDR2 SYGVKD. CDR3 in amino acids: CAISDGQWVEPQHF. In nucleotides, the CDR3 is TGTGCCATCAGTGATGGACAGTGGGTAGAGCCCCAGCATTTT.